Below are 30 T cell receptor beta chains sequenced from a single sample in a study of blood T cell repertoires in COVID-19. TCRdb's table, derived via immunoSEQ multiplex PCR, lists solely in-frame clones and lacks some. The sample lists more than 85,000 clones, 65% to 90% occurring once. The sample consisted of PBMCs or T cells enriched from blood (not recorded which). The receptors shown here come from a woman in her fifties or sixties who had recovered from COVID-19.

The gene calls are TRBV6-5 and TRBJ1-4; a weak D match, TRBD1 (5 bases). The CDR3 length is 15 residues. V lost 5 bases to trimming and J lost 2 bases, with 12 bases between them. Germline assignment: CDR1 MNHEY and CDR2 SVGAGI. CDR3 loop: CASSQPGMTNEKLFF. CDR3 nucleotides: TGTGCCAGCAGTCAACCAGGGATGACTAATGAAAAACTGTTTTTT.

V is TRBV7-2 and J is TRBJ1-3, with a possible D match to TRBD1 (5 bases). V gave up 11 bases and J gave up 0 bases, with 8 bases separating them. The CDR3 is made up of 12 amino acids. Germline V gives CDR1 SGHTA, CDR2 FQGNSA. CDR3 DNA sequence: TGTGCCCAGGGCAGCTCTGGAAACACCATATATTTT. Amino acid sequence: CAQGSSGNTIYF.

The gene calls are TRBV10-2 and TRBJ1-1, with unresolved D. Germline CDR1 and CDR2: WSHSY and SAAADI. Trimming cost V 8 bases and J 6 bases, with 16 bases left between them. The CDR3 has 13 residues. This CDR3 reads CASAILQDAEAFF. The CDR3 DNA sequence: TGCGCCAGCGCGATATTGCAGGATGCTGAAGCTTTCTTT.

The chain joins TRBV19 to TRBJ2-7, with no clear D. The CDR3 consists of 12 residues. The V gene lost 3 bases and the J gene lost 1 base, with 4 bases spanning the gap. The germline V gene has CDR1 LNHDA and CDR2 SQIVND (reference sequence). CDR3 sequence reads: CASSMSSYEQYF. The CDR3 DNA reads TGTGCCAGTAGTATGAGTTCCTACGAGCAGTACTTC.

V gene TRBV7-2 combines with J gene TRBJ1-4; no reliable D call. The germline gives CDR1 SGHTA, CDR2 FQGNSA. The CDR3 has 13 residues. Deletions cut 0 bases from V and 7 bases from J, with 6 bases between. The CDR3 DNA follows: TGTGCCAGCAGCTTAGCGCACGGTGAAAAACTGTTTTTT. It codes for CASSLAHGEKLFF. Based on the CDR3 plus reference TRBV7-2 and TRBJ1-4, the full variable domain is GAGVSQSPSNKVTEKGKDVELRCDPISGHTALYWYRQSLGQGLEFLIYFQGNSAPDKSGLPSDRFSAERTGGSVSTLTIQRTQQEDSAVYLCASSLAHGEKLFFGSGTQLSVL.

This clone was seen at least ten times. The chain employs TRBV19 and TRBJ1-6; the match to TRBD1 covers 9 bases. The CDR3 runs to 13 residues. The J segment lost 9 bases and the V segment lost 9 bases, leaving 6 bases of the junction unmatched. Germline V gene data show CDR1 as LNHDA and CDR2 as SQIVND (reference sequence). The CDR3 sequence: CASSKTGGSPLHF. CDR3 in DNA: TGTGCCAGCTCAAAGACAGGGGGTTCACCCCTCCACTTT.

The J gene is TRBJ2-3, the V gene TRBV19; 8 nucleotides agree with TRBD2. Germline-derived CDR1 and CDR2 are LNHDA and SQIVND (reference sequence). The CDR3 contains 16 residues. The V segment lost 2 bases and the J segment 0 bases; nucleotides outside the gene matches: 4. In DNA, the CDR3 is TGTGCCAGTAGTATAATACTAGCGGATAGCACAGATACGCAGTATTTT. This translates into CASSIILADSTDTQYF.

The chain has TRBV19 and TRBJ1-1, with 7 bases fitting TRBD1. The CDR3 spans 15 residues. V shed 4 bases and J 0 bases; nucleotides not matched to a gene: 5. Germline V gives CDR1 LNHDA, CDR2 SQIVND (reference sequence). The CDR3 nucleotides are TGTGCCAGTAGTACCACAGGGGTCCTGAACACTGAAGCTTTCTTT. This encodes CASSTTGVLNTEAFF.

J is TRBJ2-3 and V is TRBV7-9; TRBD1 aligns across 9 bases. CDR1 is SEHNR, CDR2 FQNEAQ, per germline (reference sequence). The length of the CDR3 is 14 residues. Trimming took 9 bases from V and 2 from J; bases not matched to a gene: 6. In nucleotides, the CDR3 is TGTGCCAGGCAACAGGGGGCGAACACAGATACGCAGTATTTT. Its protein is CARQQGANTDTQYF.

The V call is TRBV7-3, the J call TRBJ2-3, with D perhaps TRBD2 (6 bases). The CDR3 sequence is 14 residues long. V was clipped by 1 base and J by 9 bases, with 14 bases between them. Germline CDR1 and CDR2: SGHTA and FQGTGA. Here the CDR3 DNA reads TGTGCCAGCAGCTTAAGATCGGGGGATGGGACGCAGTATTTT. As protein: CASSLRSGDGTQYF.

This clone was seen just once. This rearrangement joins TRBV10-1 to TRBJ2-3; D perhaps matches TRBD1 (5 bases). The CDR3 length is 15 residues. From germline, CDR1 is WNHNN and CDR2 SYGVQD (reference sequence). V lost 4 bases, J lost 0 bases, and 11 bases lay in between. The CDR3 loop is CASSVDRSSTDTQYF. CDR3 DNA sequence: TGCGCCAGCAGTGTAGACAGATCTAGCACAGATACGCAGTATTTT.

This clone was recorded only once. This chain links TRBV28 with TRBJ1-2; tentative D call: TRBD1 (5 bases). The CDR3 is 16 amino acids. V lost 6 bases, J lost 2 bases, and 19 bases lay in between. Germline V gene sequence: CDR1 MDHEN, CDR2 SYDVKM. The CDR3 region is CASSLRTLGYNYGYTF. CDR3 bases: TGTGCCAGCAGCCTACGGACATTGGGGTACAACTATGGCTACACCTTC.

The V and J genes are TRBV7-2 and TRBJ2-5, with unresolved D. Germline V gene sequence: CDR1 SGHTA, CDR2 FQGNSA. The CDR3 totals 16 residues. Deletions cut 2 bases from V and 1 base from J, with 14 bases between. Here the CDR3 reads CASSLRRSRFQETQYF. CDR3 DNA: TGTGCCAGCAGCTTAAGAAGATCCCGGTTCCAAGAGACCCAGTACTTC. The whole variable domain, filled in from reference TRBV7-2 and TRBJ2-5, reads GAGVSQSPSNKVTEKGKDVELRCDPISGHTALYWYRQSLGQGLEFLIYFQGNSAPDKSGLPSDRFSAERTGGSVSTLTIQRTQQEDSAVYLCASSLRRSRFQETQYFGPGTRLLVL.

The rearrangement joins TRBV2 to TRBJ2-1, with 7 nucleotides matching TRBD2. V dropped 2 bases and J dropped 4; count of bases not matched to a gene: 11. The CDR3 sequence is 17 residues long. Germline CDR1 is SNHLY and CDR2 is FYNNEI. For the CDR3, the DNA is TGTGCCAGCAGTGAATATCTGCGGACTAGTAAGTACAATGAGCAGTTCTTC. As protein: CASSEYLRTSKYNEQFF.

J is TRBJ1-4 and V is TRBV28; 7 nucleotides align to TRBD1. Germline-derived CDR1 and CDR2 are MDHEN and SYDVKM. CDR3 length: 14 residues. Trimming cost V 4 bases and J 3 bases; bases outside gene matches: 2. The CDR3 region is CASSYGTANEKLFF. The CDR3 nucleotides are TGTGCCAGCAGTTATGGGACAGCTAATGAAAAACTGTTTTTT. The variable domain in full, completed from reference TRBV28 and TRBJ1-4, reads DVKVTQSSRYLVKRTGEKVFLECVQDMDHENMFWYRQDPGLGLRLIYFSYDVKMKEKGDIPEGYSVSREKKERFSLILESASTNQTSMYLCASSYGTANEKLFFGSGTQLSVL.

This rearrangement joins TRBV27 to TRBJ1-1; tentatively, D is TRBD1 (6 bases). The germline CDR1 and CDR2 sequences are MNHEY and SMNVEV (reference sequence). V was cut by 4 bases and J by 5 bases, with 14 bases left in between. The CDR3 contains 14 residues. CDR3 amino acids: CASSYRADGTEAFF. CDR3 nucleotide sequence: TGTGCCAGCAGTTACAGGGCGGATGGAACTGAAGCTTTCTTT.

The rearrangement joins TRBV5-1 to TRBJ1-5, with 7 bases aligning to TRBD1. The V gene's germline CDR1 is SGHRS and CDR2 YFSETQ. Trimming took 4 bases from V and 6 from J; bases not matched to a gene: 10. The CDR3 extends over 15 amino acids. CDR3 loop: CASSKSGTVGQPQHF. The CDR3 DNA reads as TGCGCCAGCAGCAAGTCCGGGACAGTCGGTCAGCCCCAGCATTTT.

The gene calls are TRBV19 and TRBJ1-1; 7 positions agree with TRBD1. V lost 6 bases, J lost 1 base, and 5 bases stayed unmatched. The CDR3 covers 14 residues. From germline, CDR1 is LNHDA and CDR2 SQIVND (reference sequence). In nucleotides, the CDR3 is TGTGCCAGTAGGCCCGGACAGGAGAACACTGAAGCTTTCTTT. Its translation: CASRPGQENTEAFF.

The chain carries TRBV4-1 and TRBJ2-7; 10 bases are a match to TRBD2. The CDR3 runs to 21 residues. After removal of 0 bases from V and 0 bases from J, the junction contained 17 bases not matched to a gene. The germline V gene has CDR1 MGHRA and CDR2 YSYEKL. This CDR3 reads CASSQDQGLAKDLRHSYEQYF. CDR3 nucleotide sequence: TGCGCCAGCAGCCAAGATCAGGGACTAGCGAAGGATCTGCGCCACTCCTACGAGCAGTACTTC.

V gene TRBV6-5 combines with J gene TRBJ1-1; the D gene is possibly TRBD1 (5 bases). Deletions cut 6 bases from V and 7 bases from J, with 12 bases between. CDR1 MNHEY and CDR2 SVGAGI come from the germline V gene. The CDR3 length is 12 residues. CDR3: CASSAGSIEAFF. The CDR3 nucleotides are TGTGCCAGCAGCGCAGGGTCAATTGAAGCTTTCTTT.

The V and J genes are TRBV2 and TRBJ1-6; 12 bases are a match to TRBD1. This CDR3 region has 15 residues. After removal of 6 bases from V and 9 bases from J, the junction contained 6 bases not matched to a gene. The germline gives CDR1 SNHLY, CDR2 FYNNEI. CDR3 nucleotide sequence: TGTGCCAGCAGCGGGACAGGGGGCTGGGTTTCACCCCTCCACTTT. It encodes CASSGTGGWVSPLHF. The variable domain in full, completed from reference TRBV2 and TRBJ1-6, reads EPEVTQTPSHQVTQMGQEVILRCVPISNHLYFYWYRQILGQKVEFLVSFYNNEISEKSEIFDDQFSVERPDGSNFTLKIRSTKLEDSAMYFCASSGTGGWVSPLHFGNGTRLTVT.

There are a few counts of this clone. This sequence joins TRBV2 and TRBJ1-2; TRBD1 matches 12 bases. After removal of 4 bases from V and 7 bases from J, the junction contained 7 bases not matched to a gene. The CDR3 runs to 15 residues. CDR1 is SNHLY and CDR2 is FYNNEI in the germline V gene. CDR3 residues: CASSGWGQGASGYTF. The CDR3 DNA reads as TGTGCCAGCAGTGGATGGGGACAGGGGGCCTCTGGCTACACCTTC.

The chain employs TRBV27 and TRBJ2-1, with TRBD2 identical over 13 bases. V lost 6 bases to trimming and J lost 9 bases; unmatched junction nucleotides: 11. CDR3 length: 16 residues. Germline CDR1 is MNHEY and CDR2 is SMNVEV (reference sequence). The DNA of the CDR3 is TGTGCCAGCAGCCCAGTCGGACTAGCGGGAGAGGGTGAGCAGTTCTTC. Protein sequence: CASSPVGLAGEGEQFF.

The V gene is TRBV2, the J gene TRBJ1-4; 12 bases map to TRBD1. Germline trimming cut 6 bases from V and 2 bases from J; bases unmatched to any gene: 4. In germline, CDR1 is SNHLY, CDR2 FYNNEI. This CDR3 is built from 16 residues. The CDR3 bases are TGTGCCAGCAGGCAGGGACAGGGGGCCACTAATGAAAAACTGTTTTTT. This sequence encodes CASRQGQGATNEKLFF.

The table lists this clone with a few counts. The chain carries TRBV29-1 and TRBJ1-1; no definite D call. Germline V gene data show CDR1 as SQVTM and CDR2 as ANQGSEA. CDR3 size: 13 residues. Trimming shortened V by 3 bases and J by 2 bases, and 10 bases separated the two germline ends. The CDR3 nucleotides read TGCAGCGTTGAGCGGGGAGACAACACTGAAGCTTTCTTT. This sequence encodes CSVERGDNTEAFF.

This clone was found a few times. The J gene is TRBJ2-6, the V gene TRBV7-2; D uncertain. Germline V gives CDR1 SGHTA, CDR2 FQGNSA. This CDR3 contains 14 residues. Between the trimmed V and J ends, which lost 6 bases and 0 bases, there was a span of 6 bases. CDR3 bases: TGTGCCAGCAGGGTGAGCTCTGGGGCCAACGTCCTGACTTTC. It yields the protein CASRVSSGANVLTF.

CDR3 sequence (DNA): TGTGCCAGCAGCCAGGGACTAGCGGGAGATGAGCAGTTCTTC. Translation gives CASSQGLAGDEQFF. The genes are TRBV11-3 and TRBJ2-1; 14 bases agree with TRBD2. V lost 5 bases, J lost 8 bases, and 2 bases stayed unmatched. Looked up from germline, CDR1 is SGHNT and CDR2 is YENEEA. The CDR3 extends over 14 amino acids.

This clone was counted a single time. The chain links TRBV30 to TRBJ2-7, with D uncertain. Trimming left V 8 bases short and J 0 bases short, with 14 bases between. The CDR3 loop spans 13 amino acids. The germline gives CDR1 GTSNPN, CDR2 SVGIG (reference sequence). The CDR3 coding sequence is TGTGCCCGCGCGGATTTTAACTCCTACGAGCAGTACTTC. Its protein product is CARADFNSYEQYF.

This clone was recorded only once. V gene TRBV7-2 combines with J gene TRBJ2-1; D is perhaps TRBD1 (6 bases). The CDR3 extends over 15 amino acids. Germline V gene data show CDR1 as SGHTA and CDR2 as FQGNSA. The V end was cut by 0 bases, the J end by 6 bases, with 12 bases between. Written as DNA, the CDR3 is TGTGCCAGCAGCTTAGCAGGGGGTAGGATCAATGAGCAGTTCTTC. This codes for CASSLAGGRINEQFF.

V and J are TRBV29-1 and TRBJ1-1; possible D gene TRBD1, 5 bases. The CDR3 consists of 14 residues. Germline lookup yields CDR1 SQVTM and CDR2 ANQGSEA. V lost 4 bases, J lost 1 base, and 13 bases lay in between. CDR3 nucleotide sequence: TGCAGCGTTGGAGCGACAGATCAGAACACTGAAGCTTTCTTT. Its protein product is CSVGATDQNTEAFF. The variable domain in full, with the rest retrieved from reference TRBV29-1 and TRBJ1-1, is SAVISQKPSRDICQRGTSLTIQCQVDSQVTMMFWYRQQPGQSLTLIATANQGSEATYESGFVIDKFPISRPNLTFSTLTVSNMSPEDSSIYLCSVGATDQNTEAFFGQGTRLTVV.